The 21 T cell receptor beta chains below were found in one sample sequenced in a study of cytomegalovirus exposure and HLA in healthy donors. Clones were sequenced by immunoSEQ multiplex PCR, and TCRdb holds only the in-frame ones, with some missing. Of approximately 300,000 clones in the sample, about nine tenths were seen once. The sequenced sample consisted of PBMCs. The receptor source for this set is a woman under 30 in good health and CMV-seronegative.

The V and J genes are TRBV27 and TRBJ1-5; D perhaps matches TRBD1 (6 bases). CDR3 size: 16 residues. Germline V gene lookup returns CDR1 MNHEY and CDR2 SMNVEV (reference sequence). Trimming took 6 bases from V and 0 from J, leaving 15 bases between them. CDR3 coding DNA: TGTGCCAGCAGCCCGGGACACCCATATAGCAATCAGCCCCAGCATTTT. Protein product: CASSPGHPYSNQPQHF.

V is TRBV6-5 and J is TRBJ1-2, with a possible D match to TRBD1 (5 bases). The germline CDR1 and CDR2 sequences are MNHEY and SVGAGI. V gave up 6 bases and J gave up 7 bases, with 15 bases separating them. The CDR3 runs to 13 residues. The CDR3, as DNA: TGTGCCAGCAGCAAGGCGGGGCGGAGTGGCTACACCTTC. Translation gives CASSKAGRSGYTF.

As concerns this clone: Other DNA sequences in the sample encode the same CDR3. CDR3 in amino acids: CASSVSGSYNEQFF. CDR3 bases: TGTGCCAGCAGCGTAAGCGGGTCCTACAATGAGCAGTTCTTC. J is TRBJ2-1 and V is TRBV9; TRBD2 is a possible D gene (6 bases). The V gene lost 1 base and the J gene lost 1 base, with 6 bases spanning the gap. Germline CDR1 and CDR2: SGDLS and YYNGEE. CDR3 length equals 14 residues.

The CDR3 sequence: CASSEWASGRNEQFF. The CDR3 nucleotides are TGTGCCAGCAGTGAATGGGCTAGCGGGAGAAATGAGCAGTTCTTC. The J gene is TRBJ2-1, the V gene TRBV25-1; 10 nucleotides align to TRBD2. Germline trimming cut 1 base from V and 7 bases from J; bases unmatched to any gene: 4. Germline CDR1 MGHDK, CDR2 SYGVNS. The CDR3 length is 15 residues.

This clone has a handful of counts. The J gene is TRBJ1-1, the V gene TRBV19; D is perhaps TRBD1 (5 bases). CDR1 LNHDA and CDR2 SQIVND come from the germline V gene (reference sequence). V dropped 1 base and J dropped 5 bases, with 11 bases sitting between them. CDR3 length: 14 amino acids. The CDR3 bases are TGTGCCAGTAGTATAGGTAGCGGGACGACTGAAGCTTTCTTT. It codes for CASSIGSGTTEAFF.

The count of this clone is one. The gene calls are TRBV6-4 and TRBJ2-1, with 10 bases matching TRBD2. The germline V gene has CDR1 MRHNA and CDR2 SNTAGT. This CDR3 is built from 15 residues. The junction had 4 bases not matched to a gene; V was cut back by 6 bases and J by 2 bases. CDR3 protein: CASSQLAGTYNEQFF. Written as DNA, the CDR3 is TGTGCCAGCAGCCAACTAGCGGGAACCTACAATGAGCAGTTCTTC.

J is TRBJ2-2 and V is TRBV6-5; 7 nucleotides match TRBD1. Trimming took 0 bases from V and 0 from J; bases not matched to a gene: 1. The CDR3 extends over 16 amino acids. Germline CDR1 is MNHEY and CDR2 is SVGAGI. The CDR3 loop reads CASSYSGTANTGELFF. CDR3 DNA: TGTGCCAGCAGTTACTCCGGGACAGCGAACACCGGGGAGCTGTTTTTT.

The chain combines TRBV7-2 with TRBJ2-1; D not resolved. The CDR3 is 14 amino acids. In germline, CDR1 is SGHTA, CDR2 FQGNSA. V lost 3 bases, J lost 5 bases, and 11 bases lay in between. For the CDR3, the DNA is TGTGCCAGCAGCTTGAGCATCGTGGACAATGAGCAGTTCTTC. Its translation is CASSLSIVDNEQFF.

This chain links TRBV19 with TRBJ2-7, with a possible D match to TRBD1 (6 bases). Germline V gives CDR1 LNHDA, CDR2 SQIVND (reference sequence). This CDR3 has 14 amino acids. The germline V and J ends were trimmed by 6 bases and 3 bases, with 15 bases remaining between them. CDR3 DNA: TGTGCCAGTAGCCAGGACAGCCAGAACTACGAGCAGTACTTC. Translated, it gives CASSQDSQNYEQYF.

The chain has TRBV19 and TRBJ2-1; 7 bases match TRBD2. Germline V gene sequence: CDR1 LNHDA, CDR2 SQIVND (reference sequence). The CDR3 is made up of 15 amino acids. The V gene end was trimmed by 7 bases and the J gene end by 7 bases; junction bases not matched to a gene: 13. CDR3 DNA sequence: TGTGCCAGTACCCCCGGGGGGATGATGAGTAATGAGCAGTTCTTC. Its translation is CASTPGGMMSNEQFF.

The chain couples TRBV7-9 to TRBJ2-1, with TRBD2 identical over 9 bases. Germline CDR1 is SEHNR and CDR2 is FQNEAQ (reference sequence). CDR3 size: 16 residues. The V gene end was trimmed by 5 bases and the J gene end by 1 base; junction bases not matched to a gene: 6. The CDR3: CASSKPGLASYNEQFF. The DNA for the CDR3 is TGTGCCAGCAGCAAGCCGGGACTAGCATCCTACAATGAGCAGTTCTTC.

The chain couples TRBV25-1 to TRBJ1-2, with a weak D call TRBD1 (5 bases). This CDR3 is 14 amino acids long. Trimming stripped 1 base from V and 4 bases from J, with 10 bases between. Germline lookup yields CDR1 MGHDK and CDR2 SYGVNS. The CDR3 is CASSELGRAYGYTF. CDR3 nucleotides: TGTGCCAGCAGTGAATTGGGCAGGGCCTATGGCTACACCTTC.

The chain combines TRBV9 with TRBJ2-3; D gene unclear. This CDR3 has 14 residues. Trimming cost V 0 bases and J 0 bases, with 5 bases left between them. Germline V lookup: CDR1 SGDLS, CDR2 YYNGEE. The CDR3 coding sequence is TGTGCCAGCAGCGTAGACCAGAGCACAGATACGCAGTATTTT. Its protein is CASSVDQSTDTQYF.

In the case of this clone: This sample also contains other DNA sequences that code for the same CDR3. The CDR3 is CASSPGTANTGELFF. DNA of the CDR3: TGTGCCAGCAGTCCTGGGACAGCGAACACCGGGGAGCTGTTTTTT. The V and J genes are TRBV2 and TRBJ2-2; 7 bases are a match to TRBD1. After removal of 5 bases from V and 0 bases from J, the junction contained 3 bases not matched to a gene. The germline gives CDR1 SNHLY, CDR2 FYNNEI. The CDR3 has 15 amino acids.

CDR3 in DNA: TGCGCCACCACCACTAGCGGGAGGGTACAAGAGACCCAGTACTTC. It yields the protein CATTTSGRVQETQYF. The chain couples TRBV5-1 to TRBJ2-5, with TRBD2 identical over 13 bases. This CDR3 spans 15 amino acids. The V segment lost 9 bases and the J segment 2 bases; nucleotides outside the gene matches: 7. Germline V lookup: CDR1 SGHRS, CDR2 YFSETQ.

This chain uses TRBV7-9 with TRBJ2-7; the D gene is possibly TRBD1 (6 bases). From germline, CDR1 is SEHNR and CDR2 FQNEAQ (reference sequence). V dropped 1 base and J dropped 5 bases, with 12 bases sitting between them. This CDR3 has 14 amino acids. This chain's CDR3 is CASSLVTGFNEQYF. The CDR3 nucleotides read TGTGCCAGCAGCTTAGTAACAGGGTTCAACGAGCAGTACTTC.

The rearrangement links TRBV7-9 to TRBJ2-7, with a weak D call TRBD2 (5 bases). V lost 6 bases and J 2 bases, leaving 14 bases between the germline ends. The CDR3 is 14 amino acids. The V gene's germline CDR1 is SEHNR and CDR2 FQNEAQ (reference sequence). The CDR3 DNA reads TGTGCCAGCAGTCACCGGGCCGGGACCTACGAGCAGTACTTC. Its translation: CASSHRAGTYEQYF.

The chain couples TRBV27 to TRBJ2-3; 11 positions match TRBD2. The germline gives CDR1 MNHEY, CDR2 SMNVEV (reference sequence). After removal of 5 bases from V and 1 base from J, the junction contained 5 bases not matched to a gene. The CDR3 is made up of 16 amino acids. This CDR3 is CASSKLAGAGTDTQYF. The CDR3 coding sequence is TGTGCCAGCAGTAAACTAGCGGGGGCCGGCACAGATACGCAGTATTTT.

The chain uses TRBV30 and TRBJ2-3; 9 positions match TRBD2. The CDR3 length is 15 residues. V trimming: 2 bases; J trimming: 2 bases; junction bases outside the gene matches: 5. Per germline, CDR1 GTSNPN and CDR2 SVGIG (reference sequence). CDR3 in amino acids: CAWSSSSGATDTQYF. The DNA for the CDR3 is TGTGCCTGGAGTTCCTCTAGCGGGGCCACAGATACGCAGTATTTT.

This clone has more than one count but fewer than ten. The chain couples TRBV19 to TRBJ1-4; D remains unclear. This CDR3 spans 12 amino acids. From germline, CDR1 is LNHDA and CDR2 SQIVND (reference sequence). Deletions cut 5 bases from V and 7 bases from J, with 8 bases between. The CDR3: CASSRPGEKLFF. The CDR3 DNA sequence: TGTGCCAGTAGTCGCCCGGGTGAAAAACTGTTTTTT. The full variable domain, rest sourced from reference TRBV19 and TRBJ1-4, is DGGITQSPKYLFRKEGQNVTLSCEQNLNHDAMYWYRQDPGQGLRLIYYSQIVNDFQKGDIAEGYSVSREKKESFPLTVTSAQKNPTAFYLCASSRPGEKLFFGSGTQLSVL.

This clone came up a few times. This chain uses TRBV2 with TRBJ1-5, with 7 bases aligning to TRBD1. Trimming at V came to 4 bases and at J to 6 bases, leaving 12 bases not matched to a gene. In germline, CDR1 is SNHLY, CDR2 FYNNEI. The CDR3 loop spans 16 amino acids. CDR3 in amino acids: CASSARTGLEGQPQHF. CDR3 DNA: TGTGCCAGCAGTGCGAGGACAGGCCTGGAGGGTCAGCCCCAGCATTTT.